This entry features one T cell receptor (beta chain) sequence. These data belong to a study of blood T cell repertoires in COVID-19. Using immunoSEQ multiplex PCR, the repertoire was profiled, and TCRdb retains in-frame clones only, with some absent. Of 150,000 or so clones listed, around 86% are singletons. The V gene lost 7 bases and the J gene lost 6 bases, with 13 bases spanning the gap. Germline CDR1 is MNHEY and CDR2 is SVGAGI. This CDR3 is built from 14 residues. The sequencing input was peripheral blood. This sequence joins TRBV6-5 and TRBJ1-6, with D possibly matching TRBD1 (6 bases). The receptor comes from a man aged 18 to 30 with acute or convalescent COVID-19. The CDR3 DNA follows: TGTGCCAGCACCCTACAGGGTTTTAATTCACCCCTCCACTTT. This encodes CASTLQGFNSPLHF.